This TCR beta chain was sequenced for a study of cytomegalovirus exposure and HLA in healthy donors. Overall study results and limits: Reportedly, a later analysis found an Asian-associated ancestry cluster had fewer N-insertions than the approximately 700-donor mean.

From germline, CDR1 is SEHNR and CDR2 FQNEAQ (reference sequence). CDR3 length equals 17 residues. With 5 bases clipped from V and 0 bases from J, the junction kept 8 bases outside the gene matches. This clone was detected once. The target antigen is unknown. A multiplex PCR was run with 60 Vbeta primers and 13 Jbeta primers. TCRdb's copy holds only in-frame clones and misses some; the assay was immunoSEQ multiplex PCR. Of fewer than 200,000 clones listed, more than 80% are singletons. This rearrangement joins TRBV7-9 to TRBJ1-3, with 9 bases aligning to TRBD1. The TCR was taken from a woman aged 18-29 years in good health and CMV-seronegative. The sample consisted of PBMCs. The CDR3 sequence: CASSRGTGQLSGNTIYF. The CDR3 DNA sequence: TGTGCCAGCAGCCGAGGGACAGGGCAACTCTCTGGAAACACCATATATTTT.